This T cell receptor (beta chain) was sequenced during a study of blood T cell repertoires in COVID-19. The wider study: Samples came from the United States, Italy and Spain, spanning acute and convalescent COVID-19.

V was clipped by 3 bases and J by 3 bases; unmatched bases: 4. Germline CDR1 reads LNHDA; CDR2 reads SQIVND (reference sequence). The CDR3 contains 14 residues. Data came from immunoSEQ multiplex PCR; TCRdb stores just in-frame clones and leaves some out. The sample records roughly 70,000 clones, roughly 80% being singletons. Sequenced material: peripheral blood. This chain connects TRBV19 to TRBJ1-1; 7 bases match TRBD1. The source is a man in his fifties or sixties with COVID-19, enrolled during active disease. The CDR3 region is CASSMTGWDTEAFF. The CDR3 DNA is TGTGCCAGTAGTATGACAGGGTGGGACACTGAAGCTTTCTTT.